The 17 T cell receptor beta chains given below trace back to one sample, sequenced in a study of blood T cell repertoires in COVID-19. Produced via immunoSEQ multiplex PCR; TCRdb's table is partial and in-frame only. Found here are 150,000 to 190,000 clones, about 86% of them singletons; the top ten hold more than 5.5%. The sample was PBMCs or T cells enriched from blood (not recorded which). The receptors originated from a man aged 50-59 years who had recovered from COVID-19.

This chain connects TRBV5-6 to TRBJ1-1, with TRBD1 as a possible D gene (6 bases). The CDR3 contains 16 residues. Germline CDR1 is SGHDT and CDR2 is YYEEEE. V lost 3 bases and J lost 6, with 21 bases in between. In nucleotides, the CDR3 is TGTGCCAGCAGCTCGGTAGCAGGGGAGATGAGGGCTGAAGCTTTCTTT. Translation gives CASSSVAGEMRAEAFF.

The chain combines TRBV3-1 (or the pseudogene TRBV3-2) with TRBJ2-1; unclear D gene. Germline CDR1 reads LGHDT; CDR2 reads YNNKEL (reference sequence). V lost 1 base and J 5 bases, leaving 15 bases between the germline ends. This CDR3 has 16 residues. For the CDR3, the DNA is TGTGCCAGCAGCCAAGTTCATGCGCCGTACGACAATGAGCAGTTCTTC. Translated: CASSQVHAPYDNEQFF.

The V gene is TRBV5-4, the J gene TRBJ1-2; the match to TRBD1 covers 8 bases. V lost 4 bases, J lost 6 bases, and 11 bases stayed unmatched. CDR3 length: 15 amino acids. The germline V gene encodes CDR1 SGHNT and CDR2 YYREEE (reference sequence). The CDR3 loop reads CASSIDRTGSDGYTF. DNA for the CDR3: TGTGCCAGCAGCATAGACCGGACAGGGTCGGATGGCTACACCTTC.

In DNA, the CDR3 is TGCGCCAGCAGCCAAGAGACAGGCTATAATTCACCCCTCCACTTT. Its protein product is CASSQETGYNSPLHF. The rearrangement joins TRBV4-1 to TRBJ1-6; D possibly corresponds to TRBD1 (6 bases). CDR3 length equals 15 residues. CDR1 and CDR2 from the germline V gene are MGHRA and YSYEKL. The V gene lost 0 bases and the J gene lost 3 bases, with 6 bases spanning the gap.

The chain recombines TRBV18 with TRBJ2-3; 13 bases agree with TRBD2. The CDR3 consists of 14 residues. Germline CDR1 reads KGHSH; CDR2 reads LQKENI. V lost 3 bases to trimming and J lost 14 bases; unmatched junction nucleotides: 8. The CDR3 bases are TGTGCCAGCTCACCGATAACTAGCGGGGGGGGGCCGTATTTT. It yields the protein CASSPITSGGGPYF.

V is TRBV7-8 and J is TRBJ2-7, with 7 bases matching TRBD2. The CDR3 length is 14 residues. The V and J ends lost 1 base and 7 bases, in that order; junction bases with no gene match: 7. The germline V gene has CDR1 SGHVS and CDR2 FQNEAQ. CDR3 bases: TGTGCCAGCAGCTTAGACGGGAGGCCTATGGAGCAGTACTTC. As protein: CASSLDGRPMEQYF.

The chain employs TRBV7-2 and TRBJ2-7, with TRBD2 identical over 9 bases. Trimming at V came to 3 bases and at J to 4 bases, leaving 4 bases not matched to a gene. The germline V gene encodes CDR1 SGHTA and CDR2 FQGNSA. The CDR3 totals 14 residues. The CDR3 protein is CASSFGGGGYEQYF. The CDR3 DNA follows: TGTGCCAGCAGCTTTGGCGGGGGGGGTTACGAGCAGTACTTC.

The CDR3 sequence: CASSSQDRVQDTQYF. The CDR3 DNA reads TGCGCCAGCAGCTCTCAGGACAGGGTGCAAGATACGCAGTATTTT. The genes are TRBV5-1 and TRBJ2-3; 8 bases map to TRBD1. The CDR3 covers 15 residues. Losses at the gene ends were 3 bases for V and 5 bases for J; bases not matched to a gene: 8. Germline loops: CDR1 SGHRS, CDR2 YFSETQ.

The V and J genes are TRBV19 and TRBJ2-7, with 9 bases that match TRBD2. The CDR3 runs 13 residues. The germline CDR1 and CDR2 sequences are LNHDA and SQIVND (reference sequence). The trim removed 4 bases at V and 3 bases at J, leaving 1 base unmatched. The chain's CDR3 is CASSSGGGYEQYF. The CDR3 bases are TGTGCCAGTAGTAGCGGGGGGGGCTACGAGCAGTACTTC.

CDR3 DNA: TGTGCCAGCAGCTTAGACAGGGTGGGCGGCTACACCTTC. This translates into CASSLDRVGGYTF. The V gene is TRBV7-9, the J gene TRBJ1-2; tentative D call: TRBD1 (6 bases). From germline, CDR1 is SEHNR and CDR2 FQNEAQ (reference sequence). This CDR3 spans 13 amino acids. V was trimmed by 1 base and J by 8 bases, leaving 11 bases between them. Supplemented by reference TRBV7-9 and TRBJ1-2, the full variable domain reads DTGVSQNPRHKITKRGQNVTFRCDPISEHNRLYWYRQTLGQGPEFLTYFQNEAQLEKSRLLSDRFSAERPKGSFSTLEIQRTEQGDSAMYLCASSLDRVGGYTFGSGTRLTVV.

The V gene is TRBV10-3, the J gene TRBJ1-2; the match to TRBD1 covers 7 bases. From germline, CDR1 is ENHRY and CDR2 SYGVKD. The CDR3 runs 16 residues. Unmatched junction bases numbered 11, after V lost 2 bases and J lost 5 bases. The CDR3 region is CAISEGETGEGYGYTF. CDR3 in DNA: TGTGCCATCAGTGAGGGAGAAACAGGGGAAGGTTATGGCTACACCTTC.

This clone was observed once. The rearrangement links TRBV7-2 to TRBJ1-5; 7 bases fit TRBD1. Trimming removed 6 bases from V and 4 bases from J; junction bases left unmatched: 9. CDR3 length: 15 amino acids. From germline, CDR1 is SGHTA and CDR2 FQGNSA. The CDR3 DNA reads TGTGCCAGCAGGCCGCCGGGGACAGCAAATCAGCCCCAGCATTTT. Translated, it gives CASRPPGTANQPQHF.

A single count supports this clone. An end of the junction differs from the germline gene, which may be a read error. CDR3 residues: CASSQDTTGHPQGTQYF. As DNA, the CDR3 is TGTGCCAGCAGCCAAGACACTACGGGACACCCCCAAGGGACCCAGTACTTC. The rearrangement uses TRBV4-2 and TRBJ2-5; TRBD1 might be the D (6 bases). CDR1 LGHNA and CDR2 YNFKEQ come from the germline V gene. CDR3 size: 17 residues.

This clone was recorded once. The rearrangement uses TRBV5-6 and TRBJ1-1; 12 nucleotides match TRBD1. Germline lookup yields CDR1 SGHDT and CDR2 YYEEEE. Germline trimming cut 1 base from V and 6 bases from J; bases unmatched to any gene: 10. The CDR3 consists of 17 residues. The CDR3 bases are TGTGCCAGCAGCTTGTACGGGACAGGGGGCTTTTTCGCTGAAGCTTTCTTT. This sequence encodes CASSLYGTGGFFAEAFF.

J is TRBJ2-1 and V is TRBV11-3, with a tentative D call TRBD1 (5 bases). CDR3 size: 14 residues. The V end lost 5 bases, the J end lost 6 bases, and 14 bases lay between the germline ends. From germline, CDR1 is SGHNT and CDR2 YENEEA. The DNA of the CDR3 is TGTGCCAGCAGCCCGCGGACAAACCCCAATGAGCAGTTCTTC. Translation gives CASSPRTNPNEQFF.

This chain links TRBV28 with TRBJ1-4, with D perhaps matching TRBD1 (5 bases). Trimming left V 5 bases short and J 8 bases short, with 18 bases between. This CDR3 region has 15 residues. The germline V gene encodes CDR1 MDHEN and CDR2 SYDVKM. The CDR3 sequence is CASSAAPGGSEKLFF. Written as DNA, the CDR3 is TGTGCCAGCAGTGCCGCGCCCGGGGGGAGCGAAAAACTGTTTTTT. Full variable domain (missing parts from reference TRBV28 and TRBJ1-4): DVKVTQSSRYLVKRTGEKVFLECVQDMDHENMFWYRQDPGLGLRLIYFSYDVKMKEKGDIPEGYSVSREKKERFSLILESASTNQTSMYLCASSAAPGGSEKLFFGSGTQLSVL.

This chain connects TRBV18 to TRBJ1-2; tentative D call: TRBD1 (5 bases). The CDR3 is 14 amino acids. With 2 bases removed from V and 3 bases from J, the gap between germline ends came to 10 bases. Germline V gene lookup returns CDR1 KGHSH and CDR2 LQKENI. For the CDR3, the DNA is TGTGCCAGCTCACCATCTGACAGATACTATGGCTACACCTTC. Protein sequence: CASSPSDRYYGYTF.